The T cell receptor (beta chain) under discussion was sequenced for a study of T cell repertoires in aging, cancer and after chemotherapy. About the study: The whole study produced a dataset of roughly 8.6 million TCR reads. Study-level points and caveats: In healthy donors, age-related TCR diversity loss mainly reflected lost richness. Age-matched healthy donors had significantly more diverse, less clonal blood TCR repertoires than untreated cancer patients.

Concerning this clonotype itself: The antigen is unknown.

The CDR3 runs 14 residues. Germline CDR1 SGHRS, CDR2 YFSETQ. Trimming pared 4 bases from V and 3 bases from J, leaving 13 bases between. Rearranged V-D-J TRB sequences were amplified with a mixed TRB-A/B primer pool. Using its own MiXCR run on the multiplex PCR reads, TCRdb lists one record per CDR3 protein. The data contain some 1,100 distinct CDR3 sequences, more than 25% of them singletons. The template was genomic DNA from peripheral blood, not RNA. The receptor was isolated from a human donor with a solid tumor. The source material was blood. The J gene is TRBJ2-5, the V gene TRBV5-1; the D gene is possibly TRBD2 (6 bases). In nucleotides, the CDR3 is TGCGCCAGCAGCCCGGTTGTAGCGGAAGAGACCCAGTACTTC. Translation gives CASSPVVAEETQYF.